The present entry profiles one TCR beta chain with its context. Its target is unknown. Original analysis: Filtering differed, since immunoSEQ gave only junction sequences and no quality scores. The assay was immunoSEQ multiplex PCR, and TCRdb's table has in-frame clones only and misses some. V and J calls and clone size are copied from that table; D and trimming were computed from the DNA. The profile shows about 1.4 million clones, approximately 97% of them singletons. The record originates from a study of shared clonotypes between healthy human individuals. Trimming cost V 1 base and J 1 base, with 11 bases left between them. CDR1 and CDR2 from the germline V gene are MDHEN and SYDVKM. CDR3 length: 15 amino acids. The CD4+ fraction was divided into a CD45RA+ naive subset and a CD45RA-negative memory subset. Study-wide results and limits: The study found lower generation probabilities in non-shared clonotypes than in those shared by all four donors. Owing to a small donor count, the genetic and exposure-history diversity represented was limited.

Input material: naive CD4+ T cells sorted from blood. Subset meaning: CD45RA+ positively selected. V gene TRBV28 combines with J gene TRBJ2-7; the D is unclear. The sequence derives from a man younger than 45 in good health. DNA of the CDR3: TGTGCCAGCAGTTTATTCCGCAGGCGGTCCTACGAGCAGTACTTC. Protein sequence: CASSLFRRRSYEQYF. The full variable domain, with the rest looked up from reference TRBV28 and TRBJ2-7, is DVKVTQSSRYLVKRTGEKVFLECVQDMDHENMFWYRQDPGLGLRLIYFSYDVKMKEKGDIPEGYSVSREKKERFSLILESASTNQTSMYLCASSLFRRRSYEQYFGPGTRLTVT.